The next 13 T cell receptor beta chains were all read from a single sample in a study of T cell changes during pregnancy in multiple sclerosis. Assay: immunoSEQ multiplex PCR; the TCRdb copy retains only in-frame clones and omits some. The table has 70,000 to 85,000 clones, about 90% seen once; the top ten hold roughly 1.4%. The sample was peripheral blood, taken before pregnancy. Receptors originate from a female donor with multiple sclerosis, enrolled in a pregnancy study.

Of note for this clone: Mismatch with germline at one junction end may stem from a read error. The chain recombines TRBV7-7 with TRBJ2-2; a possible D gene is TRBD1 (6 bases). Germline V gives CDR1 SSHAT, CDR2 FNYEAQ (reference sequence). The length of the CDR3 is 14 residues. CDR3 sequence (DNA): TGTGCTAGCAGCCTTGAACAGGGTCCCGGGGAGCTGTTTTTT. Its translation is CASSLEQGPGELFF.

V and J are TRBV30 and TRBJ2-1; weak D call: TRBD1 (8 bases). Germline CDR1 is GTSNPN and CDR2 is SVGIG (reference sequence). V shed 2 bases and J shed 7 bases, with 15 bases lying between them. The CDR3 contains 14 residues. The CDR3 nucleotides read TGTGCCTGGAGTCGAACAGGGGGGGTAAATGAGCAGTTCTTC. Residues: CAWSRTGGVNEQFF.

CDR3 sequence: CASSHRQGSGNTIYF. For the CDR3, the DNA is TGTGCCAGCAGTCATAGACAGGGCTCTGGAAACACCATATATTTT. This sequence joins TRBV6-1 and TRBJ1-3; 7 bases agree with TRBD1. Germline CDR1 and CDR2: MNHNS and SASEGT. The CDR3 extends over 15 amino acids. J was trimmed by 0 bases and V by 5 bases; bases with no gene match: 4.

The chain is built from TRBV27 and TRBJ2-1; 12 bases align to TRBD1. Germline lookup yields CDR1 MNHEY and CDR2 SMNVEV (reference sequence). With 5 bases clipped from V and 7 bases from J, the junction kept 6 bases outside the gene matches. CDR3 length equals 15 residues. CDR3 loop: CASSRRGQGANEQFF. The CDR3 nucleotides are TGTGCCAGCAGTAGACGGGGACAGGGGGCTAATGAGCAGTTCTTC.

The CDR3 nucleotides read TGTGCCATCAGTGAGAATACGGGGGGGCAGGTGACCCAGTACTTC. This sequence encodes CAISENTGGQVTQYF. This chain connects TRBV10-3 to TRBJ2-5; 8 nucleotides agree with TRBD2. The CDR3 spans 15 residues. V lost 2 bases to trimming and J lost 7 bases; unmatched junction nucleotides: 9. Germline values: CDR1 ENHRY, CDR2 SYGVKD.

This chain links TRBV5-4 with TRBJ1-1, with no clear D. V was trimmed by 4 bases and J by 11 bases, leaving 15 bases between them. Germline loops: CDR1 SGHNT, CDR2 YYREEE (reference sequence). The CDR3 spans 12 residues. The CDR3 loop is CASSAGGISAFF. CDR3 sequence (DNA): TGTGCCAGCAGCGCCGGCGGGATCTCTGCTTTCTTT.

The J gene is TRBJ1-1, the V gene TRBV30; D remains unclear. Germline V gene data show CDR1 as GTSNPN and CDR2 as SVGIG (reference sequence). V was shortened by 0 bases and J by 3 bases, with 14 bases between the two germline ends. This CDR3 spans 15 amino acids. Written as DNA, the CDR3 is TGTGCCTGGAGTGTTGGGGTTCTGCGGGACACTGAAGCTTTCTTT. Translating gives CAWSVGVLRDTEAFF.

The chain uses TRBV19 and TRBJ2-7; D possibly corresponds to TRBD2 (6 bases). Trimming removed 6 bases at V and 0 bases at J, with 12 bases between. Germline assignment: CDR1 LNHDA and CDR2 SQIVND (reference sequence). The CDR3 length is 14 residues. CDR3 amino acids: CASRDGGDSYEQYF. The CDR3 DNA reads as TGTGCCAGTAGGGACGGAGGGGACTCCTACGAGCAGTACTTC.

This CDR3 is CASSQDLPGLVNEQFF. The CDR3 nucleotides read TGCGCCAGCAGCCAAGACCTACCGGGACTAGTGAATGAGCAGTTCTTC. The chain combines TRBV4-1 with TRBJ2-1, with TRBD2 matching 8 bases. V lost 0 bases to trimming and J lost 7 bases; unmatched junction nucleotides: 8. Germline V lookup: CDR1 MGHRA, CDR2 YSYEKL. This CDR3 region has 16 residues.

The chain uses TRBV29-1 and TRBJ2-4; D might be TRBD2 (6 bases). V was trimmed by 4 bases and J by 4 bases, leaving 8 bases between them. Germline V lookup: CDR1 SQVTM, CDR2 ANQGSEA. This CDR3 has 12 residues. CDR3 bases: TGCAGCGTTGTAGGGAGGAAAAACATTCAGTACTTC. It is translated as CSVVGRKNIQYF. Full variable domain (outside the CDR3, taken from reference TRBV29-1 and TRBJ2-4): SAVISQKPSRDICQRGTSLTIQCQVDSQVTMMFWYRQQPGQSLTLIATANQGSEATYESGFVIDKFPISRPNLTFSTLTVSNMSPEDSSIYLCSVVGRKNIQYFGAGTRLSVL.

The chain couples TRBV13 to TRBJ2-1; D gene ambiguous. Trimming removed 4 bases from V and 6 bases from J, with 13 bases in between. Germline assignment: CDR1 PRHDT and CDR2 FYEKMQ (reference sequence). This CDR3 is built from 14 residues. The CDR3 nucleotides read TGTGCCAGCAGCTCAACTCTCCTCATCAATGAGCAGTTCTTC. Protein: CASSSTLLINEQFF.

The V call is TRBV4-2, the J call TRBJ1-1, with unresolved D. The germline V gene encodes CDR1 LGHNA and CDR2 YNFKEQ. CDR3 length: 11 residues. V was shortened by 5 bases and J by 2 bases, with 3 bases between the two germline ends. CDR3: CASSLNTEAFF. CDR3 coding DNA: TGTGCCAGCAGCTTAAACACTGAAGCTTTCTTT.

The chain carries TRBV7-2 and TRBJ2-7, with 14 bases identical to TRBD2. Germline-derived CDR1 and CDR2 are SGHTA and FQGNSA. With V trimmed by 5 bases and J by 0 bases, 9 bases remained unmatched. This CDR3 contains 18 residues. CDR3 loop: CASSQRTSGGIISYEQYF. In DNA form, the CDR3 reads TGTGCCAGCAGCCAACGGACTAGCGGGGGGATAATCTCCTACGAGCAGTACTTC.